A selection of T cell receptor beta chains follows, all from one sample in a study of Ad26.COV2.S vaccination and SARS-CoV-2 variants. Sequencing was performed with immunoSEQ multiplex PCR; in TCRdb, only in-frame clones are kept and a portion is missing. The sample lists approximately 480,000 clones; roughly 89% were seen once. The specimen was peripheral blood, collected in a trial of Ad26.COV2.S vaccine versus placebo. These receptors were obtained from a person between 18 and 60 years old who received the Ad26.COV2.S COVID-19 vaccine or a placebo. CDR3s include the opening cysteine and the closing phenylalanine or tryptophan. Fields, in order: D gene, V gene, clone size, J gene, CDR3 protein, CDR3 DNA. The D gene is left open where the match is weak. Only some rows state a clone size, as once, few, many or a class for expanded clones.

>TRBD2|TRBV3-1/TRBV3-2|once|TRBJ2-1
CASATMTSEQFF
TGTGCCAGCGCTACCATGACTAGCGAGCAGTTCTTC
>NA|TRBV2|NA|TRBJ1-1
CASSESHPRTEAFF
TGTGCCAGCAGTGAGTCTCATCCTCGCACTGAAGCTTTCTTT
>NA|TRBV28|NA|TRBJ1-6
CASSFGREVSPLHF
TGTGCCAGCAGTTTCGGCAGGGAGGTGTCACCCCTCCACTTT
>TRBD1|TRBV2|NA|TRBJ1-3
CASSGATIPQGRQSGNTIYF
TGTGCCAGCAGTGGCGCAACAATCCCACAGGGGCGGCAATCTGGAAACACCATATATTTT
>TRBD1|TRBV4-2|NA|TRBJ1-4
CASSQGRGQGGSEKLFF
TGTGCCAGCAGCCAAGGAAGAGGACAGGGGGGTTCTGAAAAACTGTTTTTT
>TRBD2|TRBV5-4|NA|TRBJ2-3
CASSPSGISTDTQYF
TGTGCCAGCAGCCCTAGCGGGATAAGCACAGATACGCAGTATTTT
>NA|TRBV5-1|NA|TRBJ1-2
CASSLEVGANYGYTF
TGCGCCAGCAGCTTGGAGGTCGGAGCTAACTATGGCTACACCTTC
>NA|TRBV7-9|many|TRBJ2-7
CASSPISYEQYF
TGTGCCAGCAGCCCGATCTCCTACGAGCAGTACTTC
>NA|TRBV5-4|NA|TRBJ1-1
CASSKGTMNTEAFF
TGTGCCAGCAGCAAGGGGACTATGAACACTGAAGCTTTCTTT
>NA|TRBV5-6|few|TRBJ1-4
CASSLYWEPNEKLFF
TGTGCCAGCAGCTTGTACTGGGAGCCTAATGAAAAACTGTTTTTT
>TRBD2|TRBV27|NA|TRBJ2-7
CASSPWGGYEQYF
TGTGCCAGCAGTCCGTGGGGGGGCTACGAGCAGTACTTC
>NA|TRBV19|NA|TRBJ1-1
CASSTRWNTEAFF
TGTGCCAGTAGTACTAGGTGGAACACTGAAGCTTTCTTT
>NA|TRBV7-2|NA|TRBJ1-2
CASSPTGAPGGYTF
TGTGCCAGCAGCCCTACTGGGGCCCCTGGGGGCTACACCTTC
>TRBD1|TRBV27|NA|TRBJ2-7
CASSYRQGIYEQYF
TGTGCCAGCAGTTACAGACAGGGGATATACGAGCAGTACTTC
>NA|TRBV30|NA|TRBJ2-7
CAWANSYEQYF
TGTGCCTGGGCGAACTCCTACGAGCAGTACTTC
>NA|TRBV2|NA|TRBJ1-6
CASNIARINSPLHF
TGTGCCAGCAATATAGCCAGGATCAATTCACCCCTCCACTTT
>NA|TRBV24-1|few|TRBJ2-1
CATSDLDPTGEQFF
TGTGCCACCAGTGATTTGGACCCGACGGGTGAGCAGTTCTTC
>NA|TRBV11-1|NA|TRBJ2-7
CASSPQGYEQYF
TGTGCCAGCAGCCCGCAGGGGTACGAGCAGTACTTC
>TRBD2|TRBV19|NA|TRBJ2-7
CASSRTSGGPYEQYF
TGTGCCAGTTCTCGGACTAGCGGGGGACCCTACGAGCAGTACTTC
>NA|TRBV19|NA|TRBJ2-2
CASSAPRRGSNTGELFF
TGTGCCAGTAGTGCCCCAAGACGGGGCTCGAACACCGGGGAGCTGTTTTTT
>NA|TRBV14|NA|TRBJ2-2
CASSAGTANTGELFF
TGTGCCAGCAGTGCGGGGACAGCGAACACCGGGGAGCTGTTTTTT
>NA|TRBV6-5|NA|TRBJ1-2
CASSSTNYGYTF
TGTGCCAGCAGTTCCACTAACTATGGCTACACCTTC
>NA|TRBV2|NA|TRBJ1-2
CASRDSYGYTF
TGTGCCAGCAGAGACAGCTATGGCTACACCTTC
>NA|TRBV19|NA|TRBJ2-4
CASSIKGSNIQYF
TGTGCCAGTAGTATCAAAGGGAGTAACATTCAGTACTTC
>NA|TRBV28|NA|TRBJ2-2
CASSQGPRPGELFF
TGTGCCAGCAGCCAAGGACCTAGACCCGGGGAGCTGTTTTTT
>NA|TRBV7-9|NA|TRBJ2-3
CASSPQLDRTDTQYF
TGTGCCAGCAGCCCCCAACTAGATCGCACAGATACGCAGTATTTT
>NA|TRBV7-2|NA|TRBJ1-6
CASSLGGMGSSYNSPLHF
TGTGCCAGCAGCTTAGGGGGGATGGGGAGCTCCTATAATTCACCCCTCCACTTT
>NA|TRBV6-2/TRBV6-3|NA|TRBJ1-5
CASSYFGGVEPQHF
TGTGCCAGCAGTTATTTCGGGGGCGTAGAGCCCCAGCATTTT
>TRBD1|TRBV5-6|NA|TRBJ1-2
CASRYGTAHNYGYTF
TGTGCCAGCAGATATGGGACAGCTCATAACTATGGCTACACCTTC
>TRBD2|TRBV2|NA|TRBJ2-7
CASSVLAGAGSYEQYF
TGTGCCAGCAGTGTCCTGGCGGGAGCGGGCTCCTACGAGCAGTACTTC
>TRBD2|TRBV7-3|NA|TRBJ2-5
CASGAGARETQYF
TGTGCCAGCGGAGCGGGAGCGAGAGAGACCCAGTACTTC